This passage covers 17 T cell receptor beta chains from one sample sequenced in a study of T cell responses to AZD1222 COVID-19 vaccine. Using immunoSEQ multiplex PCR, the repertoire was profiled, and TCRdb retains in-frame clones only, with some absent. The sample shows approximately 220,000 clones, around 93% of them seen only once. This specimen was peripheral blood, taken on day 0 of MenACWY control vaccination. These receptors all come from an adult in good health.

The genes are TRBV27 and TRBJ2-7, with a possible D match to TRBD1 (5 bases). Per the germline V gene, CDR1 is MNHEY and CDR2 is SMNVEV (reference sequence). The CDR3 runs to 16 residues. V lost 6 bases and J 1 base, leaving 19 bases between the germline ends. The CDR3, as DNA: TGTGCCAGCAGAACTAAGCCACAGGCGACGTCCTACGAGCAGTACTTC. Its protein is CASRTKPQATSYEQYF.

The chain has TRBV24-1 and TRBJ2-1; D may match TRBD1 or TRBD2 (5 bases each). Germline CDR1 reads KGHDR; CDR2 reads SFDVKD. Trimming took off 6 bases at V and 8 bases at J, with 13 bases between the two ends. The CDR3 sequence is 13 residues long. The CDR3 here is CATSNGGFDEQFF. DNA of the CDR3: TGTGCCACCAGTAATGGGGGTTTCGATGAGCAGTTCTTC.

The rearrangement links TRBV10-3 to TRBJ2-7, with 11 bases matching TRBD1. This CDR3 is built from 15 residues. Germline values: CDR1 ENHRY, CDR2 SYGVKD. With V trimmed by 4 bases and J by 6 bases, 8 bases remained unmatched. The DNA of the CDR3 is TGTGCCATCAGTGTCAATCCGGGACAGGGGGGCGAGCAGTACTTC. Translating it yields CAISVNPGQGGEQYF.

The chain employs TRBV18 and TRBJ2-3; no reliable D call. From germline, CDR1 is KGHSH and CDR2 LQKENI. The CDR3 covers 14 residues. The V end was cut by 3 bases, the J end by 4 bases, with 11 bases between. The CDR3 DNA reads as TGTGCCAGCTCACCCCCGACTCGCGCAGATACGCAGTATTTT. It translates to CASSPPTRADTQYF.

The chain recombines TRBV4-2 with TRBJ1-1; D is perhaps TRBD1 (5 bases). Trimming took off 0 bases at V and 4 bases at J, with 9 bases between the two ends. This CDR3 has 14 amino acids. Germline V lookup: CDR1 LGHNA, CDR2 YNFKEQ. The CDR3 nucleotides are TGTGCCAGCAGCCAAGAGCCGGGGACCACTGAAGCTTTCTTT. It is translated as CASSQEPGTTEAFF.

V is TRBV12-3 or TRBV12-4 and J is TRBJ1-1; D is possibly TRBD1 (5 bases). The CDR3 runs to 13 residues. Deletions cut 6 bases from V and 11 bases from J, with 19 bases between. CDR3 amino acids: CASSLSGGWAAFF. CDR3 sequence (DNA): TGTGCCAGCAGCCTTTCCGGGGGTTGGGCGGCTTTCTTT.

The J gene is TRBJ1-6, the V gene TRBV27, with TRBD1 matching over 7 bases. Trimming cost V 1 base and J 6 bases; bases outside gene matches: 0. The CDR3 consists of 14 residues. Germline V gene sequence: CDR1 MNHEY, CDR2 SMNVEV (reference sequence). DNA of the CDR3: TGTGCCAGCAGTTTATGGGACAGTAATTCACCCCTCCACTTT. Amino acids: CASSLWDSNSPLHF.

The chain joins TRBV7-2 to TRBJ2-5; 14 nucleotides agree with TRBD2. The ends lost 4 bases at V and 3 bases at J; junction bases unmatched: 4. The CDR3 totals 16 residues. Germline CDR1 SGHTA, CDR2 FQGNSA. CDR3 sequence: CASSYRLAGGKETQYF. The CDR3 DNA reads TGTGCCAGCAGCTACCGACTAGCGGGGGGGAAAGAGACCCAGTACTTC.

The CDR3 bases are TGTGCCAGCAGCTTCGACAGTAACACTGAAGCTTTCTTT. As protein: CASSFDSNTEAFF. J is TRBJ1-1 and V is TRBV7-2, with D possibly being TRBD1 (5 bases). The ends were cut back, 3 bases at V and 2 bases at J, with 7 bases in the middle. CDR1 SGHTA and CDR2 FQGNSA come from the germline V gene. This CDR3 comprises 13 residues.

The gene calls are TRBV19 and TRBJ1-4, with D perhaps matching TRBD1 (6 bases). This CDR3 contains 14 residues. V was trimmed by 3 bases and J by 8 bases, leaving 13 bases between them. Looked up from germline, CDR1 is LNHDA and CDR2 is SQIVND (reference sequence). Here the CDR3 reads CASSIIQQGEKLFF. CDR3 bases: TGTGCCAGTAGTATCATTCAGCAGGGGGAAAAACTGTTTTTT. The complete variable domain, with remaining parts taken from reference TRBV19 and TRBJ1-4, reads DGGITQSPKYLFRKEGQNVTLSCEQNLNHDAMYWYRQDPGQGLRLIYYSQIVNDFQKGDIAEGYSVSREKKESFPLTVTSAQKNPTAFYLCASSIIQQGEKLFFGSGTQLSVL.

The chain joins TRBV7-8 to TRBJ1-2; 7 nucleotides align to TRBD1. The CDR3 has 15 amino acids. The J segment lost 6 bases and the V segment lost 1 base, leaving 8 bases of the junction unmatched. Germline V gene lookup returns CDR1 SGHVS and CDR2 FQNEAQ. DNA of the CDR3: TGTGCCAGCAGCTTAGTTCTGACAGGGTCAGATGGCTACACCTTC. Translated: CASSLVLTGSDGYTF.

The CDR3 region has the DNA TGTGCCAGCAGCGCCATAGCGGGGGCCCGCACAGATACGCAGTATTTT. Its protein product is CASSAIAGARTDTQYF. The chain combines TRBV11-2 with TRBJ2-3; 9 positions match TRBD2. Per germline, CDR1 SGHAT and CDR2 FQNNGV. Trimming removed 5 bases from V and 1 base from J; junction bases left unmatched: 7. This CDR3 is built from 16 residues.

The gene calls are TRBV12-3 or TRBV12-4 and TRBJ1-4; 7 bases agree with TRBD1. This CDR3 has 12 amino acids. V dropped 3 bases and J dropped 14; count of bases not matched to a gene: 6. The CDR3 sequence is CASSFEGRGLFF. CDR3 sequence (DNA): TGTGCCAGCAGTTTTGAGGGCAGGGGGCTGTTTTTT.

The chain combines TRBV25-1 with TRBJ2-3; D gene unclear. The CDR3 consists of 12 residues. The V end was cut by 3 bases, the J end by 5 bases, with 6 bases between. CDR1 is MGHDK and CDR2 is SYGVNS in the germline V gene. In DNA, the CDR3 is TGTGCCAGCAGTGACCTAGGAGATACGCAGTATTTT. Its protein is CASSDLGDTQYF.

CDR3 loop: CASSSSRDSIRDTGELFF. The CDR3, as DNA: TGTGCCAGCAGCTCGTCCCGGGACTCAATTCGAGACACCGGGGAGCTGTTTTTT. V usage is TRBV7-3 and J usage is TRBJ2-2; perhaps TRBD2 as D (6 bases). The germline CDR1 and CDR2 sequences are SGHTA and FQGTGA. Deletions cut 4 bases from V and 3 bases from J, with 21 bases between. The CDR3 covers 18 residues.

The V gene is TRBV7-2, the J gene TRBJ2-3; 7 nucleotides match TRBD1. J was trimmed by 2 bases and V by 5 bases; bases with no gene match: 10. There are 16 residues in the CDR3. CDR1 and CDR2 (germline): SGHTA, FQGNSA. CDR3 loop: CASSPYRGGLTDTQYF. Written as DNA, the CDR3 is TGTGCCAGCAGCCCTTACAGGGGTGGGCTCACAGATACGCAGTATTTT. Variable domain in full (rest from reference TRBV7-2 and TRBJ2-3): GAGVSQSPSNKVTEKGKDVELRCDPISGHTALYWYRQSLGQGLEFLIYFQGNSAPDKSGLPSDRFSAERTGGSVSTLTIQRTQQEDSAVYLCASSPYRGGLTDTQYFGPGTRLTVL.

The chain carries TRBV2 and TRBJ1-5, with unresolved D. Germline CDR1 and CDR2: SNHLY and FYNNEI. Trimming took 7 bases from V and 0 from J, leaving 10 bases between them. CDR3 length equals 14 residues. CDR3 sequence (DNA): TGTGCCAGCAATGGGAGGGTTAGCAATCAGCCCCAGCATTTT. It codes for CASNGRVSNQPQHF.